This is a list of T cell receptor beta chains from one sample in a study of cytomegalovirus exposure and HLA in healthy donors. Clones were sequenced by immunoSEQ multiplex PCR, and TCRdb holds only the in-frame ones, with some missing. The sample data list about 150,000 clones. Input material: PBMCs. The receptors come from a man aged 25-45 years in good health and CMV-seronegative. CDR3s leave out the opening cysteine and the closing phenylalanine or tryptophan.

j_call | v_call | cdr3_aa
TRBJ2-1 | TRBV18 | ASSVSGSSNEQF
TRBJ2-3 | TRBV7-2 | ASSLFLTGGPGDTQY
TRBJ2-3 | TRBV14 | ASSQRQGTDTQY
TRBJ2-3 | TRBV6-5 | ASSPPAGTQY
TRBJ1-5 | TRBV28 | ASSTDRPNQPQH
TRBJ2-2 | TRBV9 | ASSQGGYRTGELF
TRBJ2-7 | TRBV7-2 | ASSFYGQGPYEQY
TRBJ2-7 | TRBV20-1 | SVEYYEQY
TRBJ1-3 | TRBV30 | AWSVDFTSGNTIY
TRBJ2-7 | TRBV5-1 | ASSDLETSGSNEQY
TRBJ2-6 | TRBV10-3 | AISGRGANVLT
TRBJ1-5 | TRBV5-1 | ASSLDGDNHRPQH
TRBJ2-4 | TRBV15 | ATSRAGGPKSRSIQY
TRBJ2-7 | TRBV7-2 | ASSLGDRGYEQY
TRBJ1-5 | TRBV6-5 | ASSQGFNNQPQH
TRBJ2-7 | TRBV5-1 | ASRETGDEQY
TRBJ2-2 | TRBV9 | ASSAMDLWSGSNTGELF
TRBJ2-1 | TRBV10-2 | ASTAGTSGKQF
TRBJ2-7 | TRBV5-1 | ASSLDRVEDEQY
TRBJ1-1 | TRBV7-9 | ASSLNTEAF
TRBJ2-1 | TRBV7-8 | ASSPSGSSHYNEQF
TRBJ2-2 | TRBV10-1 | ASNTGGTGELF
TRBJ1-4 | TRBV5-1 | ASSPGQGHEKLF
TRBJ1-1 | TRBV5-4 | ASSLGRNTEAF
TRBJ2-1 | TRBV27 | ASSPRAYNEQF
TRBJ2-1 | TRBV6-5 | ASSYSRQYNEQF
TRBJ1-1 | TRBV10-1 | ASSRDRGTEAF
TRBJ2-2 | TRBV5-8 | ASRFPSGSTGELF
TRBJ1-1 | TRBV18 | ASSPTENTEAF
TRBJ2-1 | TRBV7-9 | ASSPRTGGRVEQF
TRBJ1-5 | TRBV28 | ASSLLAGRQPQH
TRBJ2-7 | TRBV20-1 | SARTGREQY
TRBJ2-3 | TRBV2 | ASRGTPGTDTQY
TRBJ1-2 | TRBV28 | ASSFTTEAHGYT
TRBJ2-1 | TRBV11-2 | ASSLVLGLAGGQF
TRBJ2-3 | TRBV7-9 | ASSLGLAGLGDTQY
TRBJ1-3 | TRBV18 | ASSSGTGTGNTIY
TRBJ1-1 | TRBV5-1 | ASSLVPTGAENTEAF
TRBJ1-2 | TRBV20-1 | SAPMMGYT
TRBJ1-1 | TRBV30 | AWSVYRGRAGNTEAF
TRBJ1-2 | TRBV6-5 | ASSYSNRGLYGYT
TRBJ1-1 | TRBV5-1 | ASSLGRGMNTEAF
TRBJ2-5 | TRBV6-1 | ASSASETQY
TRBJ2-4 | TRBV6-6 | ASSYLSQAKNIQY
TRBJ2-1 | TRBV19 | ASSPGGLARGGEQF
TRBJ1-2 | TRBV12-5 | ASGTGGGLYGYT
TRBJ2-7 | TRBV6-5 | ASRPPGRLTHEQY
TRBJ1-1 | TRBV27 | ASSLAGYGTEAF
TRBJ2-1 | TRBV6-5 | ASRYGTRQTNEQF
TRBJ2-2 | TRBV6-1 | ASSTGIWAGELF
TRBJ2-5 | TRBV5-6 | ASSEGTGYQETQY
TRBJ2-5 | TRBV7-2 | ASSTAVGGPDRRETQY
TRBJ2-4 | TRBV6-1 | ASSALTGDSIQY